This entry lists 19 T cell receptor beta chains sequenced from one sample in a study of blood T cells in healthy people across ages. A second PCR, run for roughly 7 to 12 cycles, used a sample-barcoded 5' primer plus a J-beta primer mix. TCRdb reprocessed the 5' RACE reads with MiXCR, giving one entry per CDR3 protein. The repertoire includes more than 1,400,000 distinct CDR3 sequences, roughly 40% of them detected once, and 7.9% sits in the top ten. The sample was blood. Receptor source: a woman in her late teens or twenties in good health.

The rearrangement uses TRBV27 and TRBJ1-4; D is ambiguous. The V end was cut by 4 bases, the J end by 0 bases, with 18 bases between. The length of the CDR3 is 18 residues. Germline CDR1 MNHEY, CDR2 SMNVEV (reference sequence). CDR3 amino acids: CASSSRVYASATNEKLFF. Written as DNA, the CDR3 is TGTGCCAGCAGTTCCCGGGTTTATGCGAGTGCAACTAATGAAAAACTGTTTTTT. The entire variable domain, with the rest obtained from reference TRBV27 and TRBJ1-4, is as follows: EAQVTQNPRYLITVTGKKLTVTCSQNMNHEYMSWYRQDPGLGLRQIYYSMNVEVTDKGDVPEGYKVSRKEKRNFPLILESPSPNQTSLYFCASSSRVYASATNEKLFFGSGTQLSVL.

This clonotype showed up just once. Its ends do not fully match the called genes, so a read error is possible. As DNA, the CDR3 is TGCGCCGGCAGTCGGGGGTGGACGGACACCGGGGAGCTGTTTTTT. Its translation is CAGSRGWTDTGELFF. The chain combines TRBV5-1 with TRBJ2-2, with D possibly matching TRBD2 (6 bases). The CDR3 has 15 residues. Per germline, CDR1 SGHRS and CDR2 YFSETQ.

This clonotype was seen a few times. This chain connects TRBV12-3 or TRBV12-4 to TRBJ2-1; 9 bases align to TRBD2. V shed 5 bases and J 9 bases; nucleotides not matched to a gene: 2. The CDR3 sequence is 12 residues long. For the CDR3, the DNA is TGTGCCAGCAGTCGAGCGGGAGGTGAGCAGTTCTTC. Protein: CASSRAGGEQFF.

This CDR3 is CATSAPRAGASSYNEQFF. The DNA of the CDR3 is TGTGCCACCAGTGCCCCCCGGGCAGGGGCCAGCTCCTACAATGAGCAGTTCTTC. V is TRBV24-1 and J is TRBJ2-1; D is perhaps TRBD1 (6 bases). The CDR3 has 18 residues. V was clipped by 5 bases and J by 0 bases, with 19 bases between them. CDR1 KGHDR and CDR2 SFDVKD come from the germline V gene.

CDR3 sequence reads: CASTGRTGYYLGDTEAFF. As DNA, the CDR3 is TGTGCCAGCACCGGAAGGACAGGGTATTACCTAGGGGACACTGAAGCTTTCTTT. The chain couples TRBV12-3 or TRBV12-4 to TRBJ1-1, with 8 bases matching TRBD1. V was pared by 7 bases and J by 3 bases, with 19 bases of the junction left unmatched. CDR3 length: 18 amino acids.

This rearrangement joins TRBV6-1 to TRBJ2-5; D is tentatively TRBD1 or TRBD2 (5 bases each). TRBJ2-7 explains the end of the DNA better; the J call may be wrong. Germline lookup yields CDR1 MNHNS and CDR2 SASEGT. This CDR3 has 13 amino acids. The DNA of the CDR3 is TGTGCCAGCACAAACCTCGGGACCCACGAGCAGTACTTC. Its protein product is CASTNLGTHEQYF.

The rearrangement uses TRBV5-1 and TRBJ2-3; no clear D. This CDR3 has 14 amino acids. The germline gives CDR1 SGHRS, CDR2 YFSETQ. V lost 6 bases and J 0 bases, leaving 11 bases between the germline ends. CDR3 DNA sequence: TGCGCCAGCAACACTGGCTCCAGCACAGATACGCAGTATTTT. Its translation is CASNTGSSTDTQYF.

This chain connects TRBV6-5 to TRBJ1-2; D not resolved. Germline CDR1 is MNHEY and CDR2 is SVGAGI. The germline V and J ends were trimmed by 8 bases and 8 bases, with 21 bases remaining between them. The CDR3 consists of 14 residues. CDR3 region: CASGPRAQTTGYTF. The CDR3 nucleotides read TGTGCCAGCGGCCCCCGGGCCCAGACGACGGGCTACACCTTC.

V usage is TRBV20-1 and J usage is TRBJ2-5; TRBD2 agrees at 8 bases. Trimming removed 5 bases from V and 5 bases from J; junction bases left unmatched: 10. Germline CDR1 DFQATT, CDR2 SNEGSKA (reference sequence). The CDR3 runs 14 residues. The CDR3 reads CSAVLAGPRETQYF. The CDR3 coding sequence is TGCAGTGCTGTGCTAGCGGGCCCCCGGGAGACCCAGTACTTC.

The chain has TRBV20-1 and TRBJ2-7, with D unclear. Germline V gene lookup returns CDR1 DFQATT and CDR2 SNEGSKA (reference sequence). Trimming removed 0 bases from V and 1 base from J, with 19 bases in between. The CDR3 spans 17 residues. CDR3 sequence reads: CSARDPTRGGVSYEQYF. CDR3 DNA: TGCAGTGCTAGAGATCCGACAAGAGGCGGTGTGTCCTACGAGCAGTACTTC.

The rearrangement joins TRBV3-1 to TRBJ2-1, with 9 bases identical to TRBD2. V dropped 2 bases and J dropped 7; count of bases not matched to a gene: 9. The germline V gene encodes CDR1 LGHDT and CDR2 YNNKEL (reference sequence). This CDR3 comprises 16 residues. CDR3 residues: CASSQPSGVSPNEQFF. In DNA, the CDR3 is TGTGCCAGCAGCCAACCTAGCGGGGTGTCCCCAAATGAGCAGTTCTTC.

The V and J genes are TRBV29-1 and TRBJ1-1; no reliable D call. V was pared by 4 bases and J by 1 base, with 7 bases between. CDR1 and CDR2 (germline): SQVTM, ANQGSEA. This CDR3 comprises 12 residues. CDR3: CSVVRSNTEAFF. Here the CDR3 DNA reads TGCAGCGTTGTGAGATCGAACACTGAAGCTTTCTTT.

V gene TRBV20-1 combines with J gene TRBJ1-5; D possibly corresponds to TRBD1 (5 bases). The CDR3 length is 16 residues. Germline CDR1 is DFQATT and CDR2 is SNEGSKA (reference sequence). The V and J ends lost 5 bases and 1 base respectively, with 18 bases between them. In nucleotides, the CDR3 is TGCAGTGCTTACCCCGGGGGGTTTGGCAGCAATCAGCCCCAGCATTTT. This translates into CSAYPGGFGSNQPQHF.

The chain is built from TRBV24-1 and TRBJ2-6; D is ambiguous. V gave up 4 bases and J gave up 4 bases, with 7 bases separating them. Looked up from germline, CDR1 is KGHDR and CDR2 is SFDVKD. This CDR3 comprises 14 residues. In nucleotides, the CDR3 is TGTGCCACCAGTGAGGGGTACGGGGCCAACGTCCTGACTTTC. Its protein product is CATSEGYGANVLTF.

The chain is built from TRBV6-5 and TRBJ2-4, with 7 bases fitting TRBD2. Germline CDR1 reads MNHEY; CDR2 reads SVGAGI. J lost 6 bases, V lost 3 bases, and 5 bases had no gene match. The CDR3 contains 14 residues. Here the CDR3 reads CASSYAREGNIQYF. The DNA for the CDR3 is TGTGCCAGCAGTTATGCCAGGGAGGGAAACATTCAGTACTTC.

This clonotype turned up a few times. The rearrangement links TRBV7-2 to TRBJ2-1; 8 nucleotides align to TRBD2. Germline V lookup: CDR1 SGHTA, CDR2 FQGNSA. The ends lost 1 base at V and 4 bases at J; junction bases unmatched: 3. The CDR3 covers 15 residues. The CDR3 spells CASSLGVAGYNEQFF. DNA of the CDR3: TGTGCCAGCAGCTTAGGAGTAGCGGGGTACAATGAGCAGTTCTTC.

The sample holds a few counts of this clonotype. The gene calls are TRBV10-3 and TRBJ2-5; TRBD1 or TRBD2 may be the D gene (6 bases each). Trimming removed 6 bases from V and 0 bases from J, with 14 bases in between. Germline assignment: CDR1 ENHRY and CDR2 SYGVKD. The CDR3 totals 15 residues. The CDR3: CAISPWRDNQETQYF. The CDR3, as DNA: TGTGCCATCAGCCCGTGGCGGGACAACCAAGAGACCCAGTACTTC.

The gene calls are TRBV6-6 and TRBJ2-7; 10 bases are a match to TRBD1. There are 16 residues in the CDR3. Germline V gene data show CDR1 as MNHNY and CDR2 as SVGAGI (reference sequence). V lost 4 bases and J lost 6; bases outside the gene matches: 12. CDR3 bases: TGTGCCAGCAGTTGGGAGAAGAGACAGGGGGCGGCCGAGCAGTACTTC. It is translated as CASSWEKRQGAAEQYF.

The chain couples TRBV10-3 to TRBJ2-5, with 12 bases fitting TRBD2. J lost 5 bases, V lost 7 bases, and 8 bases had no gene match. The CDR3 runs 15 residues. Germline assignment: CDR1 ENHRY and CDR2 SYGVKD. DNA for the CDR3: TGTGCCATCAAAACTAGCGGGGGGCTAGGGGAGACCCAGTACTTC. Its translation is CAIKTSGGLGETQYF.